Included here is one T cell receptor beta chain sequence, with context. This clonotype occurred once. Its antigen target is currently unknown. Per-base qualities were not stored, and no clone one base away is much larger. A lone read is weak support. As encoded in the germline V gene, CDR1 is MNHEY while CDR2 is SVGEGT. V is cut by 7 bases and J by 3 bases, and the space between the germline ends is 13 bases. Including cysteine and phenylalanine, the CDR3 has 13 amino acids. CDR3 DNA only is kept here, 39 bases in frame from base 1. The protocol used for the library was 5' RACE. Sequencing was performed on an Illumina HiSeq 2500. The second PCR ran for about 7 to 11 cycles and used a J-beta primer mix along with a sample-barcoded 5' primer. Each TCR beta cDNA molecule received a unique molecular identifier from a template-switch 5' adaptor carrying 12 random nucleotides. Each sample yielded at least 2.5 million CDR3-containing paired-end reads. First-strand cDNA was synthesized from all RNA with the Mint cDNA synthesis kit, primed by a TRBC-specific oligonucleotide. Following uracil-DNA glycosylase treatment, all cDNA underwent a first 18-cycle PCR with the universal primers M1SS and BC2_uni_R. On the authors' methods: Normalization of each sample was performed by random selection of 1 million high-quality reads, each carrying a distinct molecular identifier. Reads with shared molecular identifiers were discarded instead of being binned into consensus sequences. CDR3 identification, clonotype clustering and error correction used MiTCR with a Q25 quality threshold and the strictest error-elimination algorithm. Lower-bound total TCR beta diversity was estimated with a nonparametric unseen species model using Euler transformation. TCRdb's own reprocessing of the public reads used fastp at Q25 and MiXCR and kept productive beta chains. Entries are consolidated by CDR3 protein sequence, retaining the most common genes and DNA. The V and J calls come from TCRdb's annotation, not from the publication. This sample gives 580,000 or so distinct CDR3 sequences in total; under 55% of them show up just once. In total, the top ten clones hold around 24% of the sample.

Donors were roughly 40 systemically healthy Caucasian individuals from Russia aged 6 to 90 years. Approximately 11 milliliters of peripheral blood were drawn from each donor into EDTA-treated Vacutainer tubes. Ficoll-Paque density-gradient centrifugation was used to isolate PBMCs, with at least 6.5 million per sample. Trizol reagent was used to extract total RNA from the PBMCs, yielding at least 6 micrograms per sample. For every donor, an aliquot of PBMCs went through flow cytometry to measure the percentages of naive CD45RAhigh/CD27high T cells. This specimen belongs to a study of blood T cells in healthy people across ages (dated by TCRdb to 2013 to 2016). For context, the study as a whole: Template switching captured roughly one uniquely barcoded TCR beta cDNA molecule per two T cells in model experiments. Age-related changes in TCR beta repertoire diversity were measured in the study by deep sequencing normalized with unique cDNA molecular identifiers. The donors were divided into four age groups: young (average around 16 years), middle-aged (approximately 39), aged (62) and long-lived (about 79). To avoid experimental bias, donors of different ages were randomly spread across the sequencing lanes. For two donors (one aged 18 to 29 and one aged 80 or older), the study analyzed two additional independent replicas of 1 million unique cDNA reads from the same blood draw.

Results and caveats for the whole study, not just this receptor: As age increased, observed TCR beta diversity per million T cells dropped in a roughly linear way, and a significant reduction was already evident by age 40. Since profiling was done on bulk unsorted PBMCs, naive and antigen-experienced compartments could not be conclusively compared. There was a strong correlation between observed TCR beta diversity and the percentage of naive T cells measured by flow cytometry. Compared with the aged group, more naive CD4+ T cells, fewer expanded clones and increased TCR diversity were shown by the long-lived group, suggesting age selection. Estimates of total diversity based on one million sequenced T cells were considered lower bounds and underestimates. Because the CMV infection status of the donors was unknown, age-related changes in expanded clonotypes may potentially have been confounded.

Sequencing used blood. The chain was built from TRBV6-2 or TRBV6-3 and TRBJ2-7, with the D gene uncertain. The sequence was obtained from a man older than 75 in good health. The DNA sequence is given as TGTGCCAGCACCGAGAACATGAGCTACGAGCAGTACTTC. It specifies CASTENMSYEQYF.